The rows below give T cell receptor beta chains drawn from one sample of a study of cytomegalovirus exposure and HLA in healthy donors. Produced via immunoSEQ multiplex PCR; TCRdb's table is partial and in-frame only. The table lists about 190,000 clones, approximately 81% of them singletons. Sequenced input: PBMCs. Source of these receptors: a woman younger than 30 in good health and CMV-seropositive. Each CDR3 is given without its conserved first and last residue. Each record gives: V gene, CDR3 protein.

>TRBV5-1
ASSREVAGGPYQETQY
>TRBV10-3
AISQGQGASEQY
>TRBV4-3
ASSQNTGVDTQY
>TRBV6-6
ASSPVRGASTDTQY
>TRBV27
ASSLSAGLAPDTQY
>TRBV7-8
ASSVQGAYGYT
>TRBV5-1
ASSLDPAGVNSPLH
>TRBV6-5
ASTGGWGMNSPLH
>TRBV5-1
ASSLTGGQYNEQF
>TRBV4-1
ASRSGGLQETQY
>TRBV15
ATQQGPNSPLH
>TRBV30
ASDPGTYNEQF
>TRBV6-6
ASSYGTGGNGYT
>TRBV5-1
ASYLVAGGGNEQY
>TRBV7-6
ASSLTSGGNEQF
>TRBV2
ASSLTGGDGYT
>TRBV19
ASSHRGGTRSGANVLT
>TRBV7-2
ASGGIAGGRSTDTQY
>TRBV7-2
ASSQVRGGNTIY
>TRBV15
ATSRERLTTSMRYGYT
>TRBV7-3
ASSFDRWNTQY
>TRBV2
ASNRRNEKLF
>TRBV5-1
ASSLGENQPQH
>TRBV6-1
ASSELYRDEKLF
>TRBV7-3
ASSLIADTQY
>TRBV29-1
SVVFTEEAF
>TRBV6-6
ASSYSTRVSYEQY